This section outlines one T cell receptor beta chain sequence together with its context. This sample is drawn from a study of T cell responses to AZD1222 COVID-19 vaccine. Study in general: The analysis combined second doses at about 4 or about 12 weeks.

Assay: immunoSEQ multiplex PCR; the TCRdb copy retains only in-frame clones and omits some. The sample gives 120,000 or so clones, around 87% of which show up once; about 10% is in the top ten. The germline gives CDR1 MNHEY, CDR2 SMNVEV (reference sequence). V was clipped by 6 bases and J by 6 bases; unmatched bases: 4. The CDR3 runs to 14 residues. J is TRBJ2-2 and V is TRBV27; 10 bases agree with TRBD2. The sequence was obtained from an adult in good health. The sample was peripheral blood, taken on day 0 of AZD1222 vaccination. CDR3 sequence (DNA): TGTGCCAGCAGCTTACTAGCGGGATCCGGGGAGCTGTTTTTT. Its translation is CASSLLAGSGELFF.